The 19 T cell receptor beta chains in this list originate from one sample, sequenced in a study of blood T cell repertoires in COVID-19. Only in-frame clones appear in the TCRdb table, and some are missing; sequencing was by immunoSEQ multiplex PCR. The repertoire has around 120,000 clones, 85% to 90% of them found once; the top ten carry 25% to 35%. The sequenced sample consisted of peripheral blood. The receptors derive from a woman between 65 and 79 years old with acute or convalescent COVID-19.

The chain uses TRBV5-8 and TRBJ1-2; no definite D call. Between the trimmed V and J ends, which lost 0 bases and 0 bases, there was a span of 6 bases. In germline, CDR1 is SGHTS, CDR2 YDEGEE. The CDR3 sequence is 14 residues long. CDR3 DNA: TGTGCCAGCAGCTTGGCCAAATCTAACTATGGCTACACCTTC. Translation gives CASSLAKSNYGYTF.

This clone was seen a handful of times. The chain links TRBV7-9 to TRBJ1-1; D may be TRBD1 (5 bases). The CDR3 sequence is 13 residues long. Looked up from germline, CDR1 is SEHNR and CDR2 is FQNEAQ (reference sequence). Trimming cost V 5 bases and J 3 bases, with 10 bases left between them. The CDR3 region is CASSQGGDTEAFF. CDR3 nucleotide sequence: TGTGCCAGCAGCCAGGGAGGGGACACTGAAGCTTTCTTT.

The gene calls are TRBV2 and TRBJ1-2, with TRBD1 as a possible D gene (6 bases). The V gene lost 4 bases and the J gene lost 8 bases, with 17 bases spanning the gap. Looked up from germline, CDR1 is SNHLY and CDR2 is FYNNEI. The CDR3 is 14 residues long. The CDR3 is CASSVDRSSGGYTF. Here the CDR3 DNA reads TGTGCCAGCAGTGTTGACAGGTCCTCGGGGGGCTACACCTTC.

The chain couples TRBV19 to TRBJ2-3; 14 positions agree with TRBD2. After removal of 4 bases from V and 4 bases from J, the junction contained 4 bases not matched to a gene. The CDR3 is 16 residues long. Germline V lookup: CDR1 LNHDA, CDR2 SQIVND (reference sequence). The CDR3 DNA follows: TGTGCCAGTAGTAAAGGGACTAGCGGGGGCCCAGATACGCAGTATTTT. Protein: CASSKGTSGGPDTQYF.

This sequence joins TRBV6-5 and TRBJ2-5; D is perhaps TRBD2 (5 bases). Germline assignment: CDR1 MNHEY and CDR2 SVGAGI. Trimming removed 7 bases from V and 3 bases from J, with 15 bases in between. The CDR3 has 14 residues. CDR3 amino acids: CASKARTLEETQYF. DNA of the CDR3: TGTGCCAGCAAGGCGAGGACTCTCGAAGAGACCCAGTACTTC.

The chain uses TRBV24-1 and TRBJ2-1; 9 bases align to TRBD2. V dropped 3 bases and J dropped 4; count of bases not matched to a gene: 9. The CDR3 has 17 amino acids. Germline assignment: CDR1 KGHDR and CDR2 SFDVKD. The DNA for the CDR3 is TGTGCCACCAGTGATGCTGGTCCTAGCGGGGTATACAATGAGCAGTTCTTC. This gives the protein CATSDAGPSGVYNEQFF.

The genes are TRBV5-1 and TRBJ1-1; maybe TRBD1 (5 bases). This CDR3 is built from 14 residues. Germline V lookup: CDR1 SGHRS, CDR2 YFSETQ. Trimming stripped 5 bases from V and 0 bases from J, with 11 bases between. CDR3 protein: CASSRGSVNTEAFF. CDR3 in DNA: TGCGCCAGCAGTAGGGGATCGGTGAACACTGAAGCTTTCTTT.

CDR3 nucleotide sequence: TGTGCCAGCTCACGGCCAAATGGGGGGAACTATGGCTACACCTTC. It specifies CASSRPNGGNYGYTF. The gene calls are TRBV18 and TRBJ1-2; D possibly corresponds to TRBD1 (5 bases). The CDR3 runs 15 residues. Germline V gene lookup returns CDR1 KGHSH and CDR2 LQKENI. V was cut by 4 bases and J by 2 bases, with 14 bases left in between.

The chain links TRBV5-1 to TRBJ2-3; 11 bases fit TRBD2. The V gene's germline CDR1 is SGHRS and CDR2 YFSETQ. CDR3 length: 15 residues. J was trimmed by 2 bases and V by 6 bases; bases with no gene match: 5. DNA of the CDR3: TGCGCCAGCACGACTAGCGGGGACCTCACAGATACGCAGTATTTT. The encoded protein is CASTTSGDLTDTQYF.

The CDR3 bases are TGCGCCAGCAGCTTGACAGGGACGGAGTACCAGCCCCAGCATTTT. This gives the protein CASSLTGTEYQPQHF. The chain links TRBV5-1 to TRBJ1-5; D is perhaps TRBD1 (6 bases). Germline loops: CDR1 SGHRS, CDR2 YFSETQ. V was trimmed by 1 base and J by 7 bases, leaving 15 bases between them. The CDR3 has 15 amino acids.

V usage is TRBV2 and J usage is TRBJ1-3, with 8 bases fitting TRBD1. This CDR3 spans 18 amino acids. V lost 6 bases, J lost 0 bases, and 13 bases stayed unmatched. CDR1 is SNHLY and CDR2 is FYNNEI in the germline V gene. The CDR3 loop is CASRGTGHPSSSGNTIYF. In DNA form, the CDR3 reads TGTGCCAGCAGGGGGACAGGCCACCCTAGTAGCTCTGGAAACACCATATATTTT.

The chain is built from TRBV18 and TRBJ2-6; D not resolved. Germline V gives CDR1 KGHSH, CDR2 LQKENI. The CDR3 has 16 residues. Trimming removed 2 bases from V and 2 bases from J, with 10 bases in between. The CDR3 region is CASSPFNTPGANVLTF. The CDR3 DNA follows: TGTGCCAGCTCACCATTTAACACCCCTGGGGCCAACGTCCTGACTTTC.

The J gene is TRBJ2-1, the V gene TRBV30; 9 nucleotides align to TRBD2. This CDR3 contains 14 residues. The V gene end was trimmed by 3 bases and the J gene end by 7 bases; junction bases not matched to a gene: 7. CDR1 and CDR2 from the germline V gene are GTSNPN and SVGIG (reference sequence). This CDR3 reads CAWRRRGGRNEQFF. The CDR3 region has the DNA TGTGCCTGGAGGCGGCGGGGGGGCCGGAATGAGCAGTTCTTC.

The chain carries TRBV12-5 and TRBJ1-2, with 8 positions matching TRBD1. The CDR3 sequence is 13 residues long. Germline V CDR1 and CDR2: LGHNT, FRNRAP. The ends lost 6 bases at V and 4 bases at J; junction bases unmatched: 4. The CDR3 DNA reads as TGTGCTAGTGGCGCACAGGGGGTCTATGGCTACACCTTC. Translated, it gives CASGAQGVYGYTF.

This chain joins TRBV11-2 and TRBJ1-1, with 7 bases identical to TRBD1. The germline CDR1 and CDR2 sequences are SGHAT and FQNNGV. J lost 4 bases, V lost 5 bases, and 4 bases had no gene match. CDR3 length: 13 amino acids. CDR3 nucleotides: TGTGCCAGCAGCCAGGGACAGCCCACTGAAGCTTTCTTT. This encodes CASSQGQPTEAFF.

The chain joins TRBV9 to TRBJ2-1; the D gene is possibly TRBD2 (6 bases). CDR3 length: 15 amino acids. Germline V gene sequence: CDR1 SGDLS, CDR2 YYNGEE. Deletions cut 3 bases from V and 6 bases from J, with 16 bases between. Here the CDR3 DNA reads TGTGCCAGCAGCGAGTACTCTACTAGCCCCAATGAGCAGTTCTTC. Its translation is CASSEYSTSPNEQFF.

The chain uses TRBV28 and TRBJ1-2; 8 positions match TRBD1. The CDR3 consists of 15 residues. Unmatched junction bases numbered 8, after V lost 1 base and J lost 7 bases. The V gene's germline CDR1 is MDHEN and CDR2 SYDVKM. The CDR3 sequence: CASSLSGRGRFGYTF. As DNA, the CDR3 is TGTGCCAGCAGTTTATCGGGCAGGGGGCGGTTTGGCTACACCTTC.

This sequence joins TRBV9 and TRBJ1-4; 9 nucleotides agree with TRBD1. The germline V gene has CDR1 SGDLS and CDR2 YYNGEE. V lost 4 bases and J lost 7; bases outside the gene matches: 11. The CDR3 is 16 amino acids. CDR3 protein: CASSQQAGTGPEKLFF. CDR3 coding DNA: TGTGCCAGCAGCCAGCAGGCCGGGACAGGGCCTGAAAAACTGTTTTTT.

The chain joins TRBV5-6 to TRBJ2-7; no clear D gene. The V end was cut by 3 bases, the J end by 3 bases, with 4 bases between. The CDR3 has 11 amino acids. Germline CDR1 reads SGHDT; CDR2 reads YYEEEE. CDR3 sequence (DNA): TGTGCCAGCAGCTCCTACTACGAGCAGTACTTC. This translates into CASSSYYEQYF.